The T cell receptor (beta chain) under discussion was sequenced for a study of T cell responses to AZD1222 COVID-19 vaccine. This clone was seen repeatedly, ten times or more. Only in-frame clones appear in the TCRdb table, and some are missing; sequencing was by immunoSEQ multiplex PCR. The sample includes 200,000 or so clones, around 92% seen only once; the top ten take under 11%. CDR3 length: 14 amino acids. The J segment lost 2 bases and the V segment lost 4 bases, leaving 5 bases of the junction unmatched. Per germline, CDR1 SGHRS and CDR2 YFSETQ. The V and J genes are TRBV5-1 and TRBJ2-7; 8 bases map to TRBD1. Sequencing was performed on peripheral blood, taken on day 0 of AZD1222 vaccination. The sequence was collected from an adult in good health. The CDR3 is CASSQTGQAYEQYF. CDR3 sequence (DNA): TGCGCCAGCAGCCAAACGGGACAGGCCTACGAGCAGTACTTC.